One sample yielded the 16 T cell receptor beta chains listed below, sequenced in a study of T cells in Graves' hyperthyroidism and ophthalmopathy (dated by TCRdb to about 2019). Receptor amplification or capture employed multiplex PCR. TCRdb names Illumina HiSeq 2000 as the instrument used. The TCR beta CDR3 regions were amplified from RNA transcripts. A first-round RT-PCR of the TCR CDR3 used the HTBI primer set with the Qiagen OneStep RT-PCR kit. Clones were called with MiXCR by TCRdb after fastp trimmed the public reads at Q25, and only in-frame beta chains were retained. Each entry is one CDR3 protein sequence, shown with its most common DNA and genes. The sample includes hundreds of thousands of distinct CDR3 sequences, with around 15% observed a single time. The top ten clones comprise 25% to 30% of the sample. Sequencing input: blood. Receptors were obtained from a woman between 18 and 30 years old with Graves' ophthalmopathy.

The genes are TRBV11-2 and TRBJ2-7; 10 nucleotides match TRBD2. Losses at the gene ends were 6 bases for V and 3 bases for J; bases not matched to a gene: 11. The germline CDR1 and CDR2 sequences are SGHAT and FQNNGV. The CDR3 is 16 residues long. As DNA, the CDR3 is TGTGCCAGCAGGGAATGGGCTAGCGGGAGTTTCTACGAGCAGTACTTC. Its translation: CASREWASGSFYEQYF.

The V call is TRBV28, the J call TRBJ1-1; maybe TRBD1 (5 bases). CDR1 and CDR2 from the germline V gene are MDHEN and SYDVKM. The CDR3 sequence is 14 residues long. V lost 7 bases and J 1 base, leaving 13 bases between the germline ends. The CDR3: CASITGGSNTEAFF. The CDR3 DNA is TGTGCCAGCATTACCGGGGGATCGAACACTGAAGCTTTCTTT.

There are many counts of this clonotype. The chain uses TRBV30 and TRBJ1-5; a possible D gene is TRBD1 (5 bases). V lost 0 bases, J lost 11 bases, and 11 bases lay in between. The CDR3 is made up of 12 amino acids. Germline CDR1 and CDR2: GTSNPN and SVGIG (reference sequence). The CDR3 is CAWSVPQGSQHF. CDR3 DNA: TGTGCCTGGAGTGTACCGCAGGGTTCCCAGCATTTT.

This clonotype was detected many times. V gene TRBV30 combines with J gene TRBJ1-1; D is undetermined. Per germline, CDR1 GTSNPN and CDR2 SVGIG (reference sequence). This CDR3 is 14 amino acids long. V was shortened by 0 bases and J by 7 bases, with 15 bases between the two germline ends. DNA for the CDR3: TGTGCCTGGAGTGTAGCTGGAAGAAGGAATGAAGCTTTCTTT. It encodes CAWSVAGRRNEAFF.

V is TRBV4-3 and J is TRBJ2-2; 11 bases match TRBD2. Germline V lookup: CDR1 LGHNA, CDR2 YSLEER. V lost 1 base and J lost 8; bases outside the gene matches: 6. CDR3 length: 16 amino acids. The CDR3 coding sequence is TGCGCCAGCAGCCAAGTCTCGGGACTAGCGGCAGGGGAGCTGTTTTTT. This gives the protein CASSQVSGLAAGELFF.

Ten or more counts support this clonotype. V gene TRBV6-1 combines with J gene TRBJ1-5; no clear D. CDR3 length equals 15 residues. V lost 4 bases, J lost 6 bases, and 16 bases lay in between. The germline V gene encodes CDR1 MNHNS and CDR2 SASEGT. CDR3 in amino acids: CASSAPRRSVQPQHF. The CDR3 coding sequence is TGTGCCAGCAGTGCCCCTAGACGCTCTGTTCAGCCCCAGCATTTT.

This clonotype was recorded at least ten times. CDR3 sequence reads: CASSFPRGETQYF. The CDR3 bases are TGTGCCAGCAGCTTCCCGCGGGGAGAGACCCAGTACTTC. The rearrangement uses TRBV7-9 and TRBJ2-5, with a weak D call TRBD2 (6 bases). The V gene lost 3 bases and the J gene lost 4 bases, with 9 bases spanning the gap. The length of the CDR3 is 13 residues. Germline CDR1 SEHNR, CDR2 FQNEAQ (reference sequence).

This clonotype occurred many times. The germline gene is not matched at one end of the junction; a read error may be the cause. The V call is TRBV2, the J call TRBJ1-5, with D maybe TRBD1 (5 bases). The length of the CDR3 is 14 residues. Germline loops: CDR1 SNHLY, CDR2 FYNNEI. CDR3 nucleotides: TGTGCCAGCAGAGAAGACAGTCGCAATCAGCCCCAGCATTTT. It is translated as CASREDSRNQPQHF.

This clonotype was seen a few times. The chain has TRBV19 and TRBJ2-5; 12 nucleotides agree with TRBD1. J was trimmed by 3 bases and V by 6 bases; bases with no gene match: 8. CDR1 is LNHDA, CDR2 SQIVND, per germline (reference sequence). CDR3 length: 16 amino acids. CDR3 region: CASRRRDRGREETQYF. The CDR3 bases are TGTGCCAGTAGACGCCGGGACAGGGGGCGGGAAGAGACCCAGTACTTC. Using reference TRBV19 and TRBJ2-5 for the parts outside the CDR3, the full variable domain is DGGITQSPKYLFRKEGQNVTLSCEQNLNHDAMYWYRQDPGQGLRLIYYSQIVNDFQKGDIAEGYSVSREKKESFPLTVTSAQKNPTAFYLCASRRRDRGREETQYFGPGTRLLVL.

This clonotype was found many times. This sequence joins TRBV4-2 and TRBJ2-2, with 9 bases matching TRBD2. The germline V gene has CDR1 LGHNA and CDR2 YNFKEQ. V was clipped by 1 base and J by 3 bases; unmatched bases: 0. The CDR3 is 15 amino acids. The CDR3 loop reads CASSQASGDTGELFF. The CDR3 DNA reads TGTGCCAGCAGCCAAGCTAGCGGGGACACCGGGGAGCTGTTTTTT.

This clonotype was counted many times. Here the CDR3 DNA reads TGTGCCAGCAGATCACCACCGGGACTAGCGGGATTGGATGAGCAGTTCTTC. This encodes CASRSPPGLAGLDEQFF. This chain uses TRBV6-2 or TRBV6-3 with TRBJ2-1, with 13 bases lining up with TRBD2. V shed 6 bases and J 8 bases; nucleotides not matched to a gene: 13. The CDR3 length is 17 residues. The germline gives CDR1 MNHEY, CDR2 SVGEGT.

This clonotype occurred many times. The CDR3 DNA reads TGCAGCGGGTACAATAGCGGGAGAGTCTCTCGCGAGCAGTACTTC. Protein: CSGYNSGRVSREQYF. The rearrangement uses TRBV29-1 and TRBJ2-7; 9 nucleotides agree with TRBD2. Per the germline V gene, CDR1 is SQVTM and CDR2 is ANQGSEA. CDR3 length equals 15 residues. V was pared by 7 bases and J by 6 bases, with 16 bases of the junction left unmatched.

This clonotype was recorded at least ten times. The V and J genes are TRBV2 and TRBJ1-6, with 7 bases that match TRBD1. From germline, CDR1 is SNHLY and CDR2 FYNNEI. The CDR3 contains 14 residues. With V trimmed by 6 bases and J by 9 bases, 8 bases remained unmatched. DNA of the CDR3: TGTGCCAGCAGCTGGGACAGAGAGGGTTCACCCCTCCACTTT. Translated, it gives CASSWDREGSPLHF.

This clonotype was observed at least ten times. This chain connects TRBV6-1 to TRBJ1-5; 9 nucleotides line up with TRBD1. Trimming removed 5 bases from V and 5 bases from J; junction bases left unmatched: 7. Germline CDR1 is MNHNS and CDR2 is SASEGT. The CDR3 sequence is 15 residues long. Written as DNA, the CDR3 is TGTGCCAGCAGTAAATCCGACAGGGGGTATCAGCCCCAGCATTTT. It translates to CASSKSDRGYQPQHF.

This clonotype has a count of ten or more. J is TRBJ1-1 and V is TRBV20-1, with D possibly TRBD1 on 6 matching bases. Germline CDR1 reads DFQATT; CDR2 reads SNEGSKA (reference sequence). The CDR3 runs to 15 residues. The ends were cut back, 2 bases at V and 0 bases at J, with 13 bases in the middle. The DNA for the CDR3 is TGCAGTGCTAGAACGTCTGGACAGATGAACACTGAAGCTTTCTTT. Translation: CSARTSGQMNTEAFF.

In this sample, this clonotype turned up a few times. This sequence joins TRBV10-3 and TRBJ2-7; 9 nucleotides line up with TRBD2. The CDR3 sequence is 14 residues long. Unmatched junction bases numbered 8, after V lost 5 bases and J lost 6 bases. CDR1 is ENHRY and CDR2 is SYGVKD in the germline V gene. The CDR3: CAISPAGGPPEQYF. CDR3 sequence (DNA): TGTGCCATCAGTCCAGCGGGGGGACCCCCCGAGCAGTACTTC.